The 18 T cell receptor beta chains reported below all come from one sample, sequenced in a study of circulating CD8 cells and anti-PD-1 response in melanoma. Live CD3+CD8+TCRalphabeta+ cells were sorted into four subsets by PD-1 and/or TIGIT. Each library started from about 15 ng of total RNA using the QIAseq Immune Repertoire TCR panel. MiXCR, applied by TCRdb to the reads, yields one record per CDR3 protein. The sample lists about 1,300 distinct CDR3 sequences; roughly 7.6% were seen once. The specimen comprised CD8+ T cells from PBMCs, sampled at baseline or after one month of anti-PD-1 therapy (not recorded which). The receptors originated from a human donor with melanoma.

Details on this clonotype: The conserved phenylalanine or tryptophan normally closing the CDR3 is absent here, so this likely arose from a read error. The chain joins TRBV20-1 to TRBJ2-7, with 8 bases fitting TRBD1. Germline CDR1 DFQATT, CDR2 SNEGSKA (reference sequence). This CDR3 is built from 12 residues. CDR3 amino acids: CIASDRASEQYL. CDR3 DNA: TGCATTGCTTCGGACAGGGCGAGTGAGCAGTACCTC.

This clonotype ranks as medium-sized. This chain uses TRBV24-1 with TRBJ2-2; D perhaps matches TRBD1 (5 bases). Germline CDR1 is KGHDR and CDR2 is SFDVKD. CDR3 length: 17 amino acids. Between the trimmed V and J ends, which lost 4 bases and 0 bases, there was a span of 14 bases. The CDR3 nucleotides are TGTGCCACCAGTGACATTGTGGACACGTCGAACACCGGGGAGCTGTTTTTT. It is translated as CATSDIVDTSNTGELFF.

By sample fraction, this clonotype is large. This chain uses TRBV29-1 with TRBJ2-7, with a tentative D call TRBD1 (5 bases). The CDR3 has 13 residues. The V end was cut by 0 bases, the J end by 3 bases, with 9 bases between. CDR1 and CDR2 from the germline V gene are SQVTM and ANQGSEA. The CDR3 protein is CSVEDPDSYEQYF. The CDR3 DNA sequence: TGCAGCGTTGAAGACCCCGACAGCTACGAGCAGTACTTC.

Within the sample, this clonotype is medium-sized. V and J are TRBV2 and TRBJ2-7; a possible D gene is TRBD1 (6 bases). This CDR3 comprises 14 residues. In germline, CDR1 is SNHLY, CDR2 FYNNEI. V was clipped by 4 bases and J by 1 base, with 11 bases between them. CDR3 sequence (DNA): TGTGCCAGCAGTGGATCGGACAGATCCTACGAGCAGTACTTC. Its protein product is CASSGSDRSYEQYF.

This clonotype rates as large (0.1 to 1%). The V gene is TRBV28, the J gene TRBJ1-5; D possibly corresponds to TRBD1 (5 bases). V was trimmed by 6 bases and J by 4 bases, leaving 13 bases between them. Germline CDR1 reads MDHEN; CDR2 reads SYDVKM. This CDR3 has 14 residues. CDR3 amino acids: CASSLQDLNQPQHF. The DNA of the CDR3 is TGTGCCAGCAGCTTACAGGACCTAAATCAGCCCCAGCATTTT.

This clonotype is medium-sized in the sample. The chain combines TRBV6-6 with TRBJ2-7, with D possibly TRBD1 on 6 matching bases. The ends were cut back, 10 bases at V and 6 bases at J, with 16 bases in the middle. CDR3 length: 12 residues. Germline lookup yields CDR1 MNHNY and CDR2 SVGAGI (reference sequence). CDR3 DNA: TGTGCCACTTTAACAGGGCCGGGCGAGCAGTACTTC. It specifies CATLTGPGEQYF.

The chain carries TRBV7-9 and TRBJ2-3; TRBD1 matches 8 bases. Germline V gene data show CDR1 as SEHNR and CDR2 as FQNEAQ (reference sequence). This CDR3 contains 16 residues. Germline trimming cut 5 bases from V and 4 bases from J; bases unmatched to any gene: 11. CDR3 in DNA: TGTGCCAGCAGCCTAGTGGACAGGGCTCCCGCAGATACGCAGTATTTT. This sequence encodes CASSLVDRAPADTQYF.

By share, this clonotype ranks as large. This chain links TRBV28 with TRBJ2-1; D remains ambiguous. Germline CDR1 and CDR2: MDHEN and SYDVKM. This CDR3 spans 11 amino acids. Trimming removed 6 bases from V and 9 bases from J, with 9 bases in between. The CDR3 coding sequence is TGTGCCAGCAGACAAGGAAGTGAGCAGTTCTTC. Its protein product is CASRQGSEQFF.

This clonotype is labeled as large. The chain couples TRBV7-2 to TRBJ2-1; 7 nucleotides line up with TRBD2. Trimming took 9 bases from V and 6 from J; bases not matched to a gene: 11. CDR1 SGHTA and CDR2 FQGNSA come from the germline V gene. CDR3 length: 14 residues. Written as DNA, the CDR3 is TGTGCCAGGTCGCGGGAGTTCTTGGGCAATGAGCAGTTCTTC. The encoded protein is CARSREFLGNEQFF.

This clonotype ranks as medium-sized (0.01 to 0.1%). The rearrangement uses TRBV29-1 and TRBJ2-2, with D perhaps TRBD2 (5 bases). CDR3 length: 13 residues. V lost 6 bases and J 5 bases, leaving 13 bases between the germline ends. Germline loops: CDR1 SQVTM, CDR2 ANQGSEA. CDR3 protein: CSVPEGTTGELFF. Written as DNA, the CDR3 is TGCAGCGTCCCAGAGGGTACGACCGGGGAGCTGTTTTTT.

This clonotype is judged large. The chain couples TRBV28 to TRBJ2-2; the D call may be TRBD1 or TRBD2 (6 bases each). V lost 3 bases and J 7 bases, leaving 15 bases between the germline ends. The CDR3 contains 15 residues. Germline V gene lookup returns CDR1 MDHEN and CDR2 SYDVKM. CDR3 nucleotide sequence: TGTGCCAGCAGTTTTATTGGGGGGCGCGGCGGGGAGCTGTTTTTT. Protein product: CASSFIGGRGGELFF.

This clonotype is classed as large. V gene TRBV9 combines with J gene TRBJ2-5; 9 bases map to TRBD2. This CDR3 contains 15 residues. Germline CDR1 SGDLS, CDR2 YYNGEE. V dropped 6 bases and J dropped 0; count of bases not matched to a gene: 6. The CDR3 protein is CASNKRGEYQETQYF. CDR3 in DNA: TGTGCCAGCAACAAGCGGGGGGAGTACCAAGAGACCCAGTACTTC.

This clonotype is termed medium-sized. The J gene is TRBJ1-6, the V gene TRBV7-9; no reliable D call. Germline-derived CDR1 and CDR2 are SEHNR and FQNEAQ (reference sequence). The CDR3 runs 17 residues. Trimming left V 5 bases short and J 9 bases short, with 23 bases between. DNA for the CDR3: TGTGCCAGCAGCACCCATGATCGGACGGGAGTGGGTTCACCCCTCCACTTT. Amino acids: CASSTHDRTGVGSPLHF.

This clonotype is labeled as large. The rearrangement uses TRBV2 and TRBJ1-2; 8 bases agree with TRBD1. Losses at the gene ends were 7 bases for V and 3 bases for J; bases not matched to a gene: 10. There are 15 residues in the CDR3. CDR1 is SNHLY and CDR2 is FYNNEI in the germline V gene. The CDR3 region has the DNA TGTGCCAGCACCGGGACAGGCCCCTTTGACTATGGCTACACCTTC. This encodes CASTGTGPFDYGYTF.

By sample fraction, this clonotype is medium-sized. In DNA form, the CDR3 reads TGTGCCACGGGACACAGCTACGAGCAGTACTTC. This sequence encodes CATGHSYEQYF. The V gene is TRBV28, the J gene TRBJ2-7; D is perhaps TRBD1 (6 bases). The CDR3 totals 11 residues. The V end was cut by 10 bases, the J end by 3 bases, with 10 bases between. Germline V lookup: CDR1 MDHEN, CDR2 SYDVKM.

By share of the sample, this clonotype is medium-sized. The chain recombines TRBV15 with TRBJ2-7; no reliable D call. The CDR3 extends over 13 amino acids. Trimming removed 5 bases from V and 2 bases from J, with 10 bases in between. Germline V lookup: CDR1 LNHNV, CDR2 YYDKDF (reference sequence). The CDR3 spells CATSGDLTYEQYF. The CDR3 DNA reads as TGTGCCACCAGCGGCGACCTGACCTACGAGCAGTACTTC.

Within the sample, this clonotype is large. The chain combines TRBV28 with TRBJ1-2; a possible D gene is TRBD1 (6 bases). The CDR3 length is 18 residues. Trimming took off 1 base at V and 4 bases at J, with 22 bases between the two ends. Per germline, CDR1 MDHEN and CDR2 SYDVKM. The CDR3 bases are TGTGCCAGCAGTTTATCCGGCGGCGGTTACAGGGCCCTCTATGGCTACACCTTC. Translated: CASSLSGGGYRALYGYTF.

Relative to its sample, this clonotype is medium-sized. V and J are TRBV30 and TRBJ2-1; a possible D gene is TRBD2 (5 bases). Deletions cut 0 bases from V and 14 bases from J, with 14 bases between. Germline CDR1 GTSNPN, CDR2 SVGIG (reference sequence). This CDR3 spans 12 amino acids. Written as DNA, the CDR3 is TGTGCCTGGAGTGTTGACGGCCCGAGGGAGTTCTTC. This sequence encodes CAWSVDGPREFF.